The present TCR beta chain was sequenced within a study of identical twins. Regarding this clonotype: Antigen unknown.

The germline gives CDR1 MGHDK, CDR2 SYGVNS. The CDR3 runs to 16 residues. V was cut by 3 bases and J by 6 bases, with 15 bases left in between. The cDNA had a unique molecular identifier and a template-switch universal primer site. TCRdb recomputed calls from the 5' RACE reads with MiXCR, one row per CDR3 protein. This table has 1,800,000 or so distinct CDR3 sequences, about 30% appearing once. The study, taken as a whole, reports: Abundant cord blood beta clonotypes carried fewer insertions; memory repertoires showed none.

This chain links TRBV25-1 with TRBJ1-6, with D possibly matching TRBD1 (6 bases). The origin of this receptor is a newborn girl in good health. Sample: cord blood. CDR3 in DNA: TGTGCCAGCAGTGAGTGGAGACAGGCCCGTAATTCACCCCTCCACTTT. It specifies CASSEWRQARNSPLHF.